This TCR beta chain was captured in a study of cytomegalovirus exposure and HLA in healthy donors. Study-wide background: Of approximately 400 genotyped donors, approximately 80% clustered with self-reported Caucasian donors.

Trimming took 1 base from V and 4 from J, leaving 13 bases between them. Germline assignment: CDR1 SGHTA and CDR2 FQGTGA. This CDR3 is built from 16 residues. PCR was performed using 60 Vbeta and 13 Jbeta primers. This table comes from immunoSEQ multiplex PCR, and its TCRdb copy is limited to in-frame clones, with some not included. The top ten hold less than 1.5% of the sample, which has approximately 100,000 clones, 65% to 90% seen once. The donors comprised healthy bone marrow donors. This chain uses TRBV7-3 with TRBJ2-2; no firm D call. The TCR was taken from a woman between 18 and 29 years old in good health and CMV-seronegative. Sequenced sample: PBMCs. The CDR3 DNA is TGTGCCAGCAGCTTAATGATGCCAGAGGTCACCGGGGAGCTGTTTTTT. It translates to CASSLMMPEVTGELFF.